The clone carrying this TCR beta chain was counted once. The antigen is not known. The data originate from a study of cytomegalovirus exposure and HLA in healthy donors. At the level of the study: HLA-typed donors were the source of around 80 million unique TCRs, which an early data release held. Of all 400 or so donors who were genotyped, roughly 81% belonged to the Caucasian-associated ancestry cluster.

General observations from the study: Later, TCR association rates were found to vary by HLA locus, highest for DRB1 and lowest for HLA-C. The study designated fewer than 200 TCR beta chains cytomegalovirus-associated.

The V and J ends lost 6 bases and 3 bases respectively, with 6 bases between them. Germline V CDR1 and CDR2: PRHDT, FYEKMQ (reference sequence). CDR3 size: 12 residues. Use of 60 Vbeta and 13 Jbeta primers characterized the PCR. Here immunoSEQ multiplex PCR was the method, and the copy in TCRdb shows in-frame clones only, minus some. There are roughly 150,000 clones in the sample; roughly 80% occur only once, and about 2.5% lies in the top ten. The clonotype was recovered from a male donor in good health and CMV-seronegative. The gene calls are TRBV13 and TRBJ1-5; D gene unclear. The sequenced material came from PBMCs. The CDR3 protein is CASSLNNQPQHF. DNA of the CDR3: TGTGCCAGCAGTCTAAACAATCAGCCCCAGCATTTT.